These 7 T cell receptor beta chains were sequenced from one sample in a study of T-cell reconstitution after alpha-beta-depleted transplantation in children. This sample's TCRbeta library carried unique molecular identifier barcodes. TCRdb reanalysed the PCR reads using MiXCR and keeps one entry per CDR3 protein. The table includes around 800,000 distinct CDR3 sequences, 15% to 20% detected once. The sequenced sample was PBMCs, mostly from graft donor cells, obtained 360 days after TCRalphabeta/CD19-depleted stem cell transplant. These receptors originate from a male patient aged 10 to 17 who had a stem cell transplant for acute lymphoblastic leukemia, so the T cells may come from the graft donor.

The genes are TRBV5-1 and TRBJ2-3, with 7 bases lining up with TRBD2. Germline-derived CDR1 and CDR2 are SGHRS and YFSETQ. The CDR3 extends over 14 amino acids. V shed 9 bases, J shed 6 bases, and the junction held 13 bases outside the gene matches. The CDR3 sequence: CATASRGRRDTQYF. In DNA, the CDR3 is TGCGCCACCGCCTCGCGCGGGAGAAGGGATACGCAGTATTTT. Drawing the rest from reference TRBV5-1 and TRBJ2-3, the complete variable domain is KAGVTQTPRYLIKTRGQQVTLSCSPISGHRSVSWYQQTPGQGLQFLFEYFSETQRNKGNFPGRFSGRQFSNSRSEMNVSTLELGDSALYLCATASRGRRDTQYFGPGTRLTVL.

This clonotype was counted only a few times. The chain recombines TRBV5-1 with TRBJ1-5; D uncertain. The CDR3 contains 15 residues. Germline CDR1 is SGHRS and CDR2 is YFSETQ. V lost 0 bases to trimming and J lost 3 bases, with 10 bases between them. The CDR3 DNA sequence: TGCGCCAGCAGCTTGGGAGCTACTGACAATCAGCCCCAGCATTTT. Translation gives CASSLGATDNQPQHF.

The chain links TRBV27 to TRBJ1-5, with D maybe TRBD1 (5 bases). This CDR3 contains 13 residues. V lost 0 bases to trimming and J lost 6 bases, with 6 bases between them. Per the germline V gene, CDR1 is MNHEY and CDR2 is SMNVEV (reference sequence). CDR3 bases: TGTGCCAGCAGTTTATCCAGGGTTCAGCCCCAGCATTTT. This encodes CASSLSRVQPQHF.

The chain is built from TRBV30 and TRBJ1-1, with TRBD1 matching 7 bases. The CDR3 length is 15 residues. J was trimmed by 0 bases and V by 1 base; bases with no gene match: 5. Looked up from germline, CDR1 is GTSNPN and CDR2 is SVGIG (reference sequence). CDR3 nucleotides: TGTGCCTGGAGTGGAGTGACAGGGATGAACACTGAAGCTTTCTTT. Amino acid sequence: CAWSGVTGMNTEAFF.

Regarding this clonotype: One end of the junction varies from germline; a read error may be responsible. The V call is TRBV12-3 or TRBV12-4, the J call TRBJ1-1; 7 positions match TRBD1. The CDR3 extends over 13 amino acids. In nucleotides, the CDR3 is TGTGCTAGCAACCGACAGGGATCGGGGGAAGCTTTCTTT. This sequence encodes CASNRQGSGEAFF.

This clonotype came up a few times. The V and J genes are TRBV6-5 and TRBJ2-7, with TRBD1 identical over 7 bases. Trimming at V came to 2 bases and at J to 1 base, leaving 5 bases not matched to a gene. Germline V gene sequence: CDR1 MNHEY, CDR2 SVGAGI. This CDR3 has 15 amino acids. The CDR3 DNA sequence: TGTGCCAGCAGTTACGGCGACAGGGTTTCCTACGAGCAGTACTTC. Translation gives CASSYGDRVSYEQYF.

This clonotype has more than one count but fewer than ten. The V and J genes are TRBV12-3 or TRBV12-4 and TRBJ2-1; tentatively, D is TRBD2 (5 bases). This CDR3 has 18 amino acids. Deletions cut 3 bases from V and 0 bases from J, with 18 bases between. The CDR3 loop is CASSFSFGIGSSYNEQFF. The CDR3 DNA reads TGTGCCAGCAGTTTTTCCTTCGGGATCGGAAGCTCCTACAATGAGCAGTTCTTC.